Listed below are T cell receptor beta chains from one sample, sequenced in a study of regulatory T cells in long-lasting Graves disease. TCRdb re-called the multiplex PCR reads with MiXCR, one entry per CDR3 protein. The profile shows 350,000 to 500,000 distinct CDR3 sequences, about 17% of them singletons. These data were also reused for a study on T cells in Graves' hyperthyroidism and ophthalmopathy.

Specimen: peripheral blood mononuclear cells (PBMCs), collected at new diagnosis, from a patient treated with antithyroid drugs. Receptors were obtained from a woman between 25 and 40 years old with Graves disease. Each CDR3 is given with its conserved first and last residue. Fields, in order: V gene, J gene, clone size, D gene, CDR3 DNA, CDR3 protein. D genes are given only for firm matches. Clone size is stated in some rows and not others, as once, few, many or a class when expanded.

TRBV15	TRBJ2-7	NA	TRBD1	TGTGCCACCAGCAGACCTTTAGGAGGGACAGGGACATTGTTCGGGGAGCAGTACTTC	CATSRPLGGTGTLFGEQYF
TRBV11-1	TRBJ2-1	many	TRBD2	TGTGCCAGCAGCTTAGAAGGTCGGGGGGGGGTCGATGAGCAGTTCTTC	CASSLEGRGGVDEQFF
TRBV2	TRBJ2-1	many	TRBD1	TGTGCCAGCAGTGAACAGGGGGTCTCCTACAATGAGCAGTTCTTC	CASSEQGVSYNEQFF
TRBV2	TRBJ1-6	NA	NA	TGTGCCAGCAGTGTGATGAGCTTGAATTCACCCCTCCACTTT	CASSVMSLNSPLHF
TRBV7-2	TRBJ1-1	few	NA	TGTGCCAGCAGCTTAGGTCCGGACAGAGAAGCTTTCTTT	CASSLGPDREAFF
TRBV6-1	TRBJ2-5	many	TRBD1	TGTGCCAGCGGAGTGGGGACAGGGTATTCGTACCAAGAGACCCAGTACTTC	CASGVGTGYSYQETQYF
TRBV7-9	TRBJ2-7	NA	NA	TGTGCCAACAGCTTAGGGGGTAGCGGGCGCACCTACGAGCAGTACTTC	CANSLGGSGRTYEQYF
TRBV28	TRBJ2-5	many	NA	TGTGCCAGCAGTTGGGGTGAAGAGACCCAGTACTTC	CASSWGEETQYF
TRBV27	TRBJ1-1	few	NA	TGTGCCAGCAGTTCCATCAGAAGGAACACTGAAGCTTTCTTT	CASSSIRRNTEAFF
TRBV18	TRBJ2-5	NA	NA	TGTGCCAGCTCACCACCGGTATTGGAGACCCAGTACTTC	CASSPPVLETQYF
TRBV9	TRBJ2-7	NA	TRBD1	TGTGCCAGCAGCGTAGCTCCGGGACAGGGTGGCTACGAGCAGTACTTC	CASSVAPGQGGYEQYF
TRBV5-1	TRBJ2-7	many	TRBD1	TGCGCCAGCAGCCCCCACAGGGGGCGGGGAACCTACGAGCAGTACTTC	CASSPHRGRGTYEQYF
TRBV6-5	TRBJ1-5	NA	TRBD1	TGTGCCAGCAGTTACCGACAGGGTATTCAGCCCCAGCATTTT	CASSYRQGIQPQHF
TRBV6-2/TRBV6-3	TRBJ2-3	many	NA	TGTGCCAGCAGTGAACATCAGGGAAGGAGGACAGATACGCAGTATTTT	CASSEHQGRRTDTQYF
TRBV5-1	TRBJ2-1	many	NA	TGCGCCAGCAGCTTGTGGGGGCGGTTCAATGAGCAGTTCTTC	CASSLWGRFNEQFF